The 28 T cell receptor beta chains below come from one sample, sequenced in a study of T cell changes during pregnancy in multiple sclerosis (dated by TCRdb to between 2018 and 2020). Library method: the immunoSEQ multiplex PCR assay. Not all clones reach the TCRdb copy of this immuneACCESS table, which keeps in-frame sequences only. Checked studies attribute under half of the gap to unresolved V genes and leave the rest unexplained. Recorded for this sample are about 110,000 clones; less than 95% of them occurred a single time. The ten top clones hold 0.78% of the sample. Source: peripheral blood, taken in the third trimester of pregnancy. The source of these receptors is a female donor in good health, enrolled as a control in a pregnancy study.

This clone was seen a handful of times. The same CDR3 also results from other DNA sequences found in this sample. The V gene is TRBV27, the J gene TRBJ1-1; 7 bases line up with TRBD1. J lost 5 bases, V lost 5 bases, and 2 bases had no gene match. Germline V gene data show CDR1 as MNHEY and CDR2 as SMNVEV (reference sequence). This CDR3 is 12 amino acids long. The CDR3 region is CASSQGGTEAFF. The CDR3 coding sequence is TGTGCCAGCAGTCAGGGGGGAACTGAAGCTTTCTTT.

The CDR3 protein is CASSLVRGSYSNQPQHF. Here the CDR3 DNA reads TGTGCCAGCTCACTTGTCAGGGGATCCTATAGCAATCAGCCCCAGCATTTT. This chain links TRBV18 with TRBJ1-5; a possible D gene is TRBD1 (6 bases). This CDR3 has 17 residues. V lost 4 bases and J 0 bases, leaving 16 bases between the germline ends. Germline CDR1 KGHSH, CDR2 LQKENI. Filled out from reference TRBV18 and TRBJ1-5, the complete variable domain reads NAGVMQNPRHLVRRRGQEARLRCSPMKGHSHVYWYRQLPEEGLKFMVYLQKENIIDESGMPKERFSAEFPKEGPSILRIQQVVRGDSAAYFCASSLVRGSYSNQPQHFGDGTRLSIL.

The rearrangement uses TRBV18 and TRBJ2-3; 8 bases map to TRBD1. The CDR3 is made up of 15 amino acids. CDR1 and CDR2 from the germline V gene are KGHSH and LQKENI. Unmatched junction bases numbered 3, after V lost 4 bases and J lost 0 bases. This CDR3 is CASSLRQGSTDTQYF. The CDR3 DNA reads TGTGCCAGCTCACTCCGACAGGGGAGCACAGATACGCAGTATTTT.

The chain carries TRBV19 and TRBJ1-5; possibly TRBD1 for D (6 bases). The germline CDR1 and CDR2 sequences are LNHDA and SQIVND (reference sequence). The length of the CDR3 is 14 residues. V was cut by 2 bases and J by 3 bases, with 8 bases left in between. The CDR3 DNA is TGTGCCAGTAGTATAACAGGGTACAATCAGCCCCAGCATTTT. It yields the protein CASSITGYNQPQHF.

V usage is TRBV27 and J usage is TRBJ2-3; D call uncertain. With 2 bases removed from V and 6 bases from J, the gap between germline ends came to 12 bases. The CDR3 extends over 14 amino acids. CDR1 is MNHEY and CDR2 is SMNVEV in the germline V gene (reference sequence). This chain's CDR3 is CASSLMVARDTQYF. The CDR3 nucleotides are TGTGCCAGCAGTTTAATGGTAGCCCGGGATACGCAGTATTTT.

The V gene is TRBV7-2, the J gene TRBJ2-3, with 8 positions matching TRBD2. Looked up from germline, CDR1 is SGHTA and CDR2 is FQGNSA. Trimming took 5 bases from V and 4 from J; bases not matched to a gene: 11. The CDR3 extends over 16 amino acids. The chain's CDR3 is CASSPYRRGGADTQYF. The CDR3, as DNA: TGTGCCAGCAGCCCATACCGTCGGGGGGGGGCAGATACGCAGTATTTT.

The CDR3 DNA is TGTGCCAGCAGTTACTCAGACAGGGTTGACAACATTCAGTACTTC. Its translation is CASSYSDRVDNIQYF. V and J are TRBV6-5 and TRBJ2-4; TRBD1 matches 7 bases. There are 15 residues in the CDR3. Germline V CDR1 and CDR2: MNHEY, SVGAGI. The V and J ends lost 0 bases and 7 bases, in that order; junction bases with no gene match: 6.

The chain recombines TRBV5-1 with TRBJ2-7, with 9 positions matching TRBD1. Germline V gives CDR1 SGHRS, CDR2 YFSETQ. Unmatched junction bases numbered 8, after V lost 4 bases and J lost 3 bases. There are 15 residues in the CDR3. CDR3: CASSAGTGYSYEQYF. The CDR3 DNA reads as TGCGCCAGCAGCGCAGGGACAGGGTATAGCTACGAGCAGTACTTC.

The chain links TRBV7-2 to TRBJ1-2; 7 bases match TRBD1. The CDR3 is 14 amino acids. With V trimmed by 7 bases and J by 2 bases, 7 bases remained unmatched. Germline CDR1 is SGHTA and CDR2 is FQGNSA. CDR3 sequence (DNA): TGTGCCAGCATCCTAGGGGGCGGGAACTATGGCTACACCTTC. Translated: CASILGGGNYGYTF.

This chain uses TRBV18 with TRBJ1-3; a weak D match, TRBD1 (6 bases). Trimming shortened V by 3 bases and J by 4 bases, and 10 bases separated the two germline ends. The CDR3 totals 14 residues. Germline CDR1 reads KGHSH; CDR2 reads LQKENI. The CDR3 region is CASSPSGQGNTIYF. For the CDR3, the DNA is TGTGCCAGCTCACCTTCCGGACAGGGAAACACCATATATTTT.

This chain joins TRBV6-1 and TRBJ1-1, with 8 bases that match TRBD1. Germline CDR1 MNHNS, CDR2 SASEGT. The J segment lost 1 base and the V segment lost 6 bases, leaving 4 bases of the junction unmatched. The CDR3 runs to 14 residues. Here the CDR3 reads CASSRQGSNTEAFF. The CDR3 DNA is TGTGCCAGCAGCAGACAGGGGTCGAACACTGAAGCTTTCTTT.

The rearrangement joins TRBV30 to TRBJ1-2, with 7 bases fitting TRBD1. Germline trimming cut 8 bases from V and 1 base from J; bases unmatched to any gene: 10. Germline-derived CDR1 and CDR2 are GTSNPN and SVGIG (reference sequence). The CDR3 consists of 14 residues. The CDR3 DNA sequence: TGTGCCCGATTGACAGGGCTTGGTAACTATGGCTACACCTTC. The encoded protein is CARLTGLGNYGYTF.

The CDR3 nucleotides are TGTGCCAGCAGTGAAACGGGTGCGGCCTACGAGCAGTACTTC. Translation gives CASSETGAAYEQYF. The chain links TRBV25-1 to TRBJ2-7; the D is unclear. Trimming removed 2 bases from V and 2 bases from J, with 10 bases in between. CDR1 is MGHDK and CDR2 is SYGVNS in the germline V gene. The CDR3 loop spans 14 amino acids.

V gene TRBV5-4 combines with J gene TRBJ1-2; 8 bases line up with TRBD1. The germline V gene encodes CDR1 SGHNT and CDR2 YYREEE (reference sequence). This CDR3 is built from 15 residues. V shed 4 bases and J 7 bases; nucleotides not matched to a gene: 12. The CDR3 loop is CASSPAPGQGSGYTF. As DNA, the CDR3 is TGTGCCAGCAGCCCAGCCCCCGGACAGGGAAGTGGCTACACCTTC.

J is TRBJ1-5 and V is TRBV5-6; D remains ambiguous. Trimming pared 4 bases from V and 8 bases from J, leaving 22 bases between. This CDR3 is built from 16 residues. Germline V gives CDR1 SGHDT, CDR2 YYEEEE. The CDR3 DNA sequence: TGTGCCAGCAGCCCCTCCACGATGGCGGGGAACGAGCCCCAGCATTTT. Translating gives CASSPSTMAGNEPQHF.

The CDR3 coding sequence is TGTGCCAGCAGTGTCGCGGGACTAGCGGGGGGTATAGGCGGGGAGCTGTTTTTT. The encoded protein is CASSVAGLAGGIGGELFF. The genes are TRBV6-1 and TRBJ2-2; 15 nucleotides agree with TRBD2. Germline assignment: CDR1 MNHNS and CDR2 SASEGT. The length of the CDR3 is 18 residues. J lost 7 bases, V lost 4 bases, and 10 bases had no gene match.

The J gene is TRBJ2-6, the V gene TRBV13; no definite D call. Per the germline V gene, CDR1 is PRHDT and CDR2 is FYEKMQ (reference sequence). The V gene lost 5 bases and the J gene lost 4 bases, with 6 bases spanning the gap. This CDR3 comprises 13 residues. Written as DNA, the CDR3 is TGTGCCAGCAGCGAGGCAGGGGCCAACGTCCTGACTTTC. Translating gives CASSEAGANVLTF.

The V and J genes are TRBV27 and TRBJ2-3; 7 bases map to TRBD1. The V and J ends lost 6 bases and 4 bases, in that order; junction bases with no gene match: 10. The germline V gene has CDR1 MNHEY and CDR2 SMNVEV (reference sequence). The CDR3 runs to 15 residues. The chain's CDR3 is CASRGRGQDPDTQYF. The CDR3 bases are TGTGCCAGCAGGGGTCGAGGACAGGATCCAGATACGCAGTATTTT.

This clone was seen a few times. The chain recombines TRBV30 with TRBJ1-1, with D possibly being TRBD1 (5 bases). CDR3 length: 13 amino acids. The V and J ends lost 5 bases and 1 base respectively, with 11 bases between them. CDR1 GTSNPN and CDR2 SVGIG come from the germline V gene (reference sequence). The CDR3 nucleotides are TGTGCCTGGGGGCCGGGGGAGAACACTGAAGCTTTCTTT. Protein sequence: CAWGPGENTEAFF.

The chain couples TRBV9 to TRBJ2-1; 7 nucleotides agree with TRBD1. Per germline, CDR1 SGDLS and CDR2 YYNGEE. The V gene end was trimmed by 2 bases and the J gene end by 4 bases; junction bases not matched to a gene: 12. The CDR3 is 17 residues long. This CDR3 reads CASSVTILGDSYNEQFF. CDR3 nucleotide sequence: TGTGCCAGCAGCGTTACCATCTTAGGGGACAGTTACAATGAGCAGTTCTTC.

Concerning this clone itself: Other DNA sequences of this sample code for an identical CDR3. The chain joins TRBV7-2 to TRBJ1-1; no definite D call. This CDR3 is 13 amino acids long. Trimming pared 1 base from V and 2 bases from J, leaving 5 bases between. Germline loops: CDR1 SGHTA, CDR2 FQGNSA. CDR3 residues: CASSLDSNTEAFF. In DNA, the CDR3 is TGTGCCAGCAGCTTAGACAGCAACACTGAAGCTTTCTTT.

This chain joins TRBV7-2 and TRBJ2-7; TRBD2 matches at 7 bases. The germline CDR1 and CDR2 sequences are SGHTA and FQGNSA. This CDR3 contains 16 residues. V lost 1 base and J lost 6; bases outside the gene matches: 12. Here the CDR3 reads CASSLVQGGSRGEQYF. CDR3 coding DNA: TGTGCCAGCAGCTTAGTTCAGGGAGGGAGTAGAGGCGAGCAGTACTTC.

The chain uses TRBV19 and TRBJ1-5; 7 bases line up with TRBD1. The CDR3 extends over 13 amino acids. Per germline, CDR1 LNHDA and CDR2 SQIVND (reference sequence). With 8 bases clipped from V and 4 bases from J, the junction kept 5 bases outside the gene matches. The CDR3 coding sequence is TGTGCCAGTTGGACAGGATGGAATCAGCCCCAGCATTTT. Translated: CASWTGWNQPQHF. The full variable domain, in which reference TRBV19 and TRBJ1-5 provide the parts outside the CDR3, is DGGITQSPKYLFRKEGQNVTLSCEQNLNHDAMYWYRQDPGQGLRLIYYSQIVNDFQKGDIAEGYSVSREKKESFPLTVTSAQKNPTAFYLCASWTGWNQPQHFGDGTRLSIL.

V is TRBV10-3 and J is TRBJ1-2; 9 positions match TRBD1. The CDR3 has 16 residues. The germline gives CDR1 ENHRY, CDR2 SYGVKD. Trimming at V came to 0 bases and at J to 4 bases, leaving 6 bases not matched to a gene. In nucleotides, the CDR3 is TGTGCCATCAGTGAGTCCCGGGACAGGGTATCCTATGGCTACACCTTC. Translation: CAISESRDRVSYGYTF.

The V gene is TRBV4-3, the J gene TRBJ1-6; the D is unclear. The germline V gene encodes CDR1 LGHNA and CDR2 YSLEER. This CDR3 region has 13 residues. The ends were cut back, 4 bases at V and 10 bases at J, with 11 bases in the middle. The DNA for the CDR3 is TGCGCCAGCAGCCCTATCCCGTTGTCACCCCTCCACTTT. Amino acid sequence: CASSPIPLSPLHF.

The chain employs TRBV7-7 and TRBJ2-3, with 7 bases matching TRBD1. Germline values: CDR1 SSHAT, CDR2 FNYEAQ (reference sequence). This CDR3 is built from 17 residues. V gave up 4 bases and J gave up 6 bases; unmatched junction bases: 16. In DNA form, the CDR3 reads TGTGCCAGCAGCTCGGGCCACAGGGGAGCCCAATGGGATACGCAGTATTTT. The encoded protein is CASSSGHRGAQWDTQYF. Drawing the rest from reference TRBV7-7 and TRBJ2-3, the complete variable domain is GAGVSQSPRYKVTKRGQDVTLRCDPISSHATLYWYQQALGQGPEFLTYFNYEAQPDKSGLPSDRFSAERPEGSISTLTIQRTEQRDSAMYRCASSSGHRGAQWDTQYFGPGTRLTVL.

This clone was observed a single time. The J gene is TRBJ2-7, the V gene TRBV19; the D is unclear. Per the germline V gene, CDR1 is LNHDA and CDR2 is SQIVND (reference sequence). Trimming stripped 3 bases from V and 0 bases from J, with 6 bases between. The CDR3 contains 13 residues. The CDR3 spells CASSMSSSYEQYF. The CDR3 DNA follows: TGTGCCAGTAGTATGTCCAGCTCCTACGAGCAGTACTTC.

The chain combines TRBV19 with TRBJ2-7; TRBD1 matches at 9 bases. J gave up 3 bases and V 7 bases, and 10 bases lay outside the gene matches. Germline values: CDR1 LNHDA, CDR2 SQIVND (reference sequence). The CDR3 runs 15 residues. CDR3 residues: CASKAGWGQGYEQYF. DNA of the CDR3: TGTGCCAGTAAAGCTGGGTGGGGACAGGGCTACGAGCAGTACTTC.